Given below is one TCR beta chain in context. Antigen: not known. The study ran its PCR with 60 Vbeta and 13 Jbeta primers. TCRdb keeps only in-frame clones here, not all; method: immunoSEQ multiplex PCR. Listed are around 88,000 clones; approximately 5.7% falls within the top ten. The source of the sample is a study of cytomegalovirus exposure and HLA in healthy donors. On the study more broadly: The study's early data release held tens of millions of unique TCRs from HLA-typed donors.

Although they were nominally healthy when sampled, donors likely had unrecorded immune exposures. CDR3 size: 18 residues. After removal of 4 bases from V and 0 bases from J, the junction contained 11 bases not matched to a gene. The germline CDR1 and CDR2 sequences are MDHEN and SYDVKM. Study-wide findings and caveats: When presence/absence was analysed, sequencing depth was taken to be roughly uniform across donors. Associated with cytomegalovirus, according to the listing, were fewer than 200 TCR beta chains.

This clonotype originated in a girl aged 10 to 17 in good health and CMV-seropositive. Sequencing was carried out using PBMCs. This chain connects TRBV28 to TRBJ1-5; TRBD1 matches at 8 bases. CDR3 residues: CASSSPGGGDLSNQPQHF. CDR3 nucleotides: TGTGCCAGCAGTTCGCCAGGGGGCGGCGATCTTAGCAATCAGCCCCAGCATTTT.